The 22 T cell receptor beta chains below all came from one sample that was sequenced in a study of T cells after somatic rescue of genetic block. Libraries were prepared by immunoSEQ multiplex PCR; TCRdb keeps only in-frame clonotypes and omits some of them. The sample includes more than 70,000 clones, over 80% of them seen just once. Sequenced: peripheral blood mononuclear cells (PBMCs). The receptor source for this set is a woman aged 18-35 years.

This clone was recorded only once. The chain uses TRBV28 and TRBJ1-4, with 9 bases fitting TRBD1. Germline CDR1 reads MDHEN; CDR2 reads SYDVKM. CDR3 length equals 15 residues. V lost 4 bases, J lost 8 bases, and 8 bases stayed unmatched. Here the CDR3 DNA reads TGTGCCAGCAGTTCCTTACAGGGGGCAGGGGAAAAACTGTTTTTT. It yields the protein CASSSLQGAGEKLFF.

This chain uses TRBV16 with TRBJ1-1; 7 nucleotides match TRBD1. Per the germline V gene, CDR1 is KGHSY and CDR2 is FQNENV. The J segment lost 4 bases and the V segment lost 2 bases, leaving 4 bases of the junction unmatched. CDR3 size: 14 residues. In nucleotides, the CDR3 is TGTGCCAGCAGCCAAAAGGGGGCGGGCACTGAAGCTTTCTTT. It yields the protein CASSQKGAGTEAFF.

CDR3 sequence (DNA): TGTGCCAGCAGCGTAGAGAATGAGAACACTGAAGCTTTCTTT. Its translation: CASSVENENTEAFF. The chain recombines TRBV9 with TRBJ1-1, with unresolved D. The germline gives CDR1 SGDLS, CDR2 YYNGEE. V was shortened by 0 bases and J by 1 base, with 7 bases between the two germline ends. The CDR3 spans 14 residues.

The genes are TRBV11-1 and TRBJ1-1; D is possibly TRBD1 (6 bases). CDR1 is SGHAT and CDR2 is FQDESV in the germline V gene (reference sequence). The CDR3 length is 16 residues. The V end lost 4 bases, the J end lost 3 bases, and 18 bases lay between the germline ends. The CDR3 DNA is TGTGCCAGCAGCTCCCGCTACAGGGCCCGGGACACTGAAGCTTTCTTT. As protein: CASSSRYRARDTEAFF.

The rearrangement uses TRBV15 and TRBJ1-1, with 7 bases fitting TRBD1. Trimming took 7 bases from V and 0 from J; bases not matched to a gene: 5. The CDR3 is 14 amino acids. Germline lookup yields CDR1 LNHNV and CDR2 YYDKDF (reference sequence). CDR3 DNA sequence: TGTGCCACCACCGCCGGGACAGTGAACACTGAAGCTTTCTTT. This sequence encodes CATTAGTVNTEAFF.

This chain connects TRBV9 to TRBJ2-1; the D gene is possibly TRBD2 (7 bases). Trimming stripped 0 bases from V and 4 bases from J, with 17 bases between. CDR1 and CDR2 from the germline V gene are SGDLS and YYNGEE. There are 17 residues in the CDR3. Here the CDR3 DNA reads TGTGCCAGCAGCGTAGCTTCCCGGGGGGCCGGGTACAATGAGCAGTTCTTC. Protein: CASSVASRGAGYNEQFF.

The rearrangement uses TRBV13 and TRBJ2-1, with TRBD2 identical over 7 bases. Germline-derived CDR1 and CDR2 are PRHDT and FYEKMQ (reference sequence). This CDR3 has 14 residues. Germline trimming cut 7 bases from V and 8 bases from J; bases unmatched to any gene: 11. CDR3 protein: CASIRLARSDEQFF. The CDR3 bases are TGTGCCAGCATTCGACTAGCTCGGTCCGATGAGCAGTTCTTC. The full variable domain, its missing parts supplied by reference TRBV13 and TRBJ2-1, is AAGVIQSPRHLIKEKRETATLKCYPIPRHDTVYWYQQGPGQDPQFLISFYEKMQSDKGSIPDRFSAQQFSDYHSELNMSSLELGDSALYFCASIRLARSDEQFFGPGTRLTVL.

CDR3 DNA: TGCGCCAGCAGCCAAGGTGGGACTCCTTCCTACAATGAGCAGTTCTTC. Its protein is CASSQGGTPSYNEQFF. The chain carries TRBV4-1 and TRBJ2-1, with D maybe TRBD2 (6 bases). Per germline, CDR1 MGHRA and CDR2 YSYEKL. V was shortened by 1 base and J by 1 base, with 11 bases between the two germline ends. This CDR3 is 16 amino acids long.

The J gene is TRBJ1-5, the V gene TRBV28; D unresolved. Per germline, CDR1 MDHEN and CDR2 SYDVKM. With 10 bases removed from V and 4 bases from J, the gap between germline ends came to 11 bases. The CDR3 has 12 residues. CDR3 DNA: TGTGCCACAAAGGGAGAGAATCAGCCCCAGCATTTT. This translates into CATKGENQPQHF.

The CDR3 bases are TGTGCCAGCAGCCAAGAGGACAACTCTGGGGCCAACGTCCTGACTTTC. This codes for CASSQEDNSGANVLTF. The chain combines TRBV5-4 with TRBJ2-6, with a weak D call TRBD1 (5 bases). Germline assignment: CDR1 SGHNT and CDR2 YYREEE (reference sequence). V shed 4 bases and J shed 0 bases, with 11 bases lying between them. The CDR3 covers 16 residues.

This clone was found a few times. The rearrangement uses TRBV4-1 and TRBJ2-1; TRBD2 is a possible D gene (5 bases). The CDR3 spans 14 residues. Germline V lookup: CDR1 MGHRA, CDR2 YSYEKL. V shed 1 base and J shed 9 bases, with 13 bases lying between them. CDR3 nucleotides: TGCGCCAGCAGCCAAGGACTACTAAGTGGTGAGCAGTTCTTC. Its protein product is CASSQGLLSGEQFF.

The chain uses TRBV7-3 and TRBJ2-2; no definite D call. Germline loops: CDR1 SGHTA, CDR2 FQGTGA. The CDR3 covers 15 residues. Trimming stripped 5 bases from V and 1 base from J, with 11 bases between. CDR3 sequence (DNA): TGTGCCAGCAGCCGAACGGCTCTGAACACCGGGGAGCTGTTTTTT. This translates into CASSRTALNTGELFF.

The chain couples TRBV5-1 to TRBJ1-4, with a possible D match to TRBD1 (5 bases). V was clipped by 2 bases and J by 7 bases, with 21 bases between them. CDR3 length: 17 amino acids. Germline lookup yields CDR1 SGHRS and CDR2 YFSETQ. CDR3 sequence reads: CASSLYFQGLGGEKLFF. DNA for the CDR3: TGCGCCAGCAGCTTATACTTCCAGGGTCTGGGAGGTGAAAAACTGTTTTTT.

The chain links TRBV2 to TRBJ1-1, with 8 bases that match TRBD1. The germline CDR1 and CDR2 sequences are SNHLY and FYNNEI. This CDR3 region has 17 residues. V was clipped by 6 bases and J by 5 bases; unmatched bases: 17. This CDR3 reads CASRDGQGNGLRTEAFF. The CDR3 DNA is TGTGCCAGCAGGGACGGACAGGGAAATGGTCTAAGGACTGAAGCTTTCTTT. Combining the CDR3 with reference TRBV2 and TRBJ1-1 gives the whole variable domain EPEVTQTPSHQVTQMGQEVILRCVPISNHLYFYWYRQILGQKVEFLVSFYNNEISEKSEIFDDQFSVERPDGSNFTLKIRSTKLEDSAMYFCASRDGQGNGLRTEAFFGQGTRLTVV.

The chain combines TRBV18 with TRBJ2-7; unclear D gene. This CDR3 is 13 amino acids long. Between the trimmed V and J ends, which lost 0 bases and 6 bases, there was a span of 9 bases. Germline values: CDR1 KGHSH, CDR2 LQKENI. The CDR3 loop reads CASSPPLKIEQYF. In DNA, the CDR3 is TGTGCCAGCTCACCACCTCTAAAGATCGAGCAGTACTTC.

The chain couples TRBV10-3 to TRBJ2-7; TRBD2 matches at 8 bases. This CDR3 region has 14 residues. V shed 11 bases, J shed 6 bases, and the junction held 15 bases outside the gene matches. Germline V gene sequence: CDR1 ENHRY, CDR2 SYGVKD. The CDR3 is CAQSRERESGEQYF. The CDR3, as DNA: TGTGCCCAGAGCCGAGAGCGGGAGTCTGGCGAGCAGTACTTC.

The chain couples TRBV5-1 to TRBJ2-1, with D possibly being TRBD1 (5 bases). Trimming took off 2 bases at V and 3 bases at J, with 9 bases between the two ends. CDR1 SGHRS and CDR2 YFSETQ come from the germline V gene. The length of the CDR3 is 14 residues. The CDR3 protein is CASSLAGNYNEQFF. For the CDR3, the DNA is TGCGCCAGCAGCTTAGCAGGGAACTACAATGAGCAGTTCTTC.

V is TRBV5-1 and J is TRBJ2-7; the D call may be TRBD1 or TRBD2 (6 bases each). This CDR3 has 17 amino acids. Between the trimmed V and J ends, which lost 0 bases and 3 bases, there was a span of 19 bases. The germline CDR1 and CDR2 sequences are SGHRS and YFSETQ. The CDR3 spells CASSLGGRGQAIYEQYF. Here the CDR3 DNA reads TGCGCCAGCAGCTTGGGGGGCCGGGGGCAGGCGATCTACGAGCAGTACTTC.

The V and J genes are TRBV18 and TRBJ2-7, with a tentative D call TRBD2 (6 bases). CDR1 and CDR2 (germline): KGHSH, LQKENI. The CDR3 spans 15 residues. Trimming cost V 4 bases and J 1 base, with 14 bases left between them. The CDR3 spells CASSRRTTRSYEQYF. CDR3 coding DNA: TGTGCCAGCTCACGCCGGACGACTAGATCCTACGAGCAGTACTTC.

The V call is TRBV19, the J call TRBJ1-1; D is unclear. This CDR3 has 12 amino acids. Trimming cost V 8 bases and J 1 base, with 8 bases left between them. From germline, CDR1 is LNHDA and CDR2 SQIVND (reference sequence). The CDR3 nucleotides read TGTGCCAGTGGGTATGGGAACACTGAAGCTTTCTTT. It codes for CASGYGNTEAFF.

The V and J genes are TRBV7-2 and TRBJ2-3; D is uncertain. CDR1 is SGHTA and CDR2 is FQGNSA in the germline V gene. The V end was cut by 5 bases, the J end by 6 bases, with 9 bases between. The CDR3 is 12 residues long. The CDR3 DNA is TGTGCCAGCAGCCCCCGGACCGATACGCAGTATTTT. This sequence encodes CASSPRTDTQYF.

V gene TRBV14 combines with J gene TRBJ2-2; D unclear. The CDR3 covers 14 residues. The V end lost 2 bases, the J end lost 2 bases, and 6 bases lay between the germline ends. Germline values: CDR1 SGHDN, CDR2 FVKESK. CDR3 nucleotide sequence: TGTGCCAGCAGCCAATACCCTAACACCGGGGAGCTGTTTTTT. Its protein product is CASSQYPNTGELFF.